The entry below describes one T cell receptor beta chain. Its antigen is still unknown. The protocol was immunoSEQ multiplex PCR, while the TCRdb copy is restricted to in-frame clones and leaves out a portion. Among approximately 70,000 clones listed, approximately 90% were seen once. The data were obtained in a study of T cell responses to AZD1222 COVID-19 vaccine. General study points: White British ancestry dominated among donors, who included more females, and clonal diversity was possibly underestimated. Scientists sampled the repertoires only once the peak T cell response had passed.

This TCR was sampled from an adult in good health. The source was peripheral blood, collected on day 0 of AZD1222 vaccination.

The CDR3 sequence: CASSPSGNYGYTF. The DNA of the CDR3 is TGTGCCAGCAGCCCGTCGGGGAACTATGGCTACACCTTC. The chain joins TRBV7-8 to TRBJ1-2; D is undetermined. The CDR3 contains 13 residues. Germline CDR1 SGHVS, CDR2 FQNEAQ. V lost 5 bases and J lost 2, with 9 bases in between.